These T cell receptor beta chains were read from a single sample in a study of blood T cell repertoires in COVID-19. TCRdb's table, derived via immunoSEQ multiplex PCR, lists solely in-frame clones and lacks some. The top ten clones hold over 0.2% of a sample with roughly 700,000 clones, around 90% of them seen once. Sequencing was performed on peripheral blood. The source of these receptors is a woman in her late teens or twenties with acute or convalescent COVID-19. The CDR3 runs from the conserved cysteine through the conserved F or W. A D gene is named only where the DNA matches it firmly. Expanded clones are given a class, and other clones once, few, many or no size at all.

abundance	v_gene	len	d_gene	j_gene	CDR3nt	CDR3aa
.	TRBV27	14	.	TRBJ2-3	TGTGCCAGCTCCTCAGGGGTCAGCACAGATACGCAGTATTTT	CASSSGVSTDTQYF
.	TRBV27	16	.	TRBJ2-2	TGTGCCAGCAGTCCTCCAACAGGATACAGGACCGGGGAGCTGTTTTTT	CASSPPTGYRTGELFF
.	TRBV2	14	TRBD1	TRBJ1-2	TGTGCCAGCAGTGAGAGGGCGGGACAGGGAGGCTACACCTTC	CASSERAGQGGYTF
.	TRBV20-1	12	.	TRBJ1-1	TGCAGTGCTAGTCAGGGGACCACTGAAGCTTTCTTT	CSASQGTTEAFF
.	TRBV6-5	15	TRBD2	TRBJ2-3	TGTGCCAGCAGTTACCTCGCTAGCGGGGCAGATACGCAGTATTTT	CASSYLASGADTQYF
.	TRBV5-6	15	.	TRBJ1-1	TGTGCCAGCAGCTCCCATCACAGAATGAACACTGAAGCTTTCTTT	CASSSHHRMNTEAFF
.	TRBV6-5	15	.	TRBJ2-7	TGTGCCAGCAGTTACGATCGAATCGGGAATACGATGCAGTACTTC	CASSYDRIGNTMQYF
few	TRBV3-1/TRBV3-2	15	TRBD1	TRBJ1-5	TGTGCCAGCAGCCAGTCGACAGGGGGTGGGCAGCCCCAGCATTTT	CASSQSTGGGQPQHF
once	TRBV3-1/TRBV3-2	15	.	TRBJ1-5	TGTGCCAGCAGCCAAGAGTACCGCGGCCGGCAGCCCCAGCATTTT	CASSQEYRGRQPQHF
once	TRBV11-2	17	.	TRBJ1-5	TGTGCCAGCAGCTTAGGAATCTTGGACACCCGCAATCAGCCCCAGCATTTT	CASSLGILDTRNQPQHF
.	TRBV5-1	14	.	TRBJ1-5	TGCGCCAGCAGCTTGGAAGGCGGCAACGGGGCCCAGCATTTT	CASSLEGGNGAQHF
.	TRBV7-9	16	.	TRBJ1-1	TGTGCCAGCAGCTTAGCAGCAGGGCAAATGAACACTGAAGCTTTCTTT	CASSLAAGQMNTEAFF
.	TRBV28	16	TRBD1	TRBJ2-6	TGTGCCAGCAGTTTATTGGGACAGGATTTGCCCAACGTCCTGACTTTC	CASSLLGQDLPNVLTF